This TCR beta chain was sequenced for a study of cytomegalovirus exposure and HLA in healthy donors. Study-level results: TCR beta chain V- and J-gene trimming was linked, in a later analysis, to a missense variant in DCLRE1C.

The PCR used 60 Vbeta and 13 Jbeta primers. Here immunoSEQ multiplex PCR was the method, and the copy in TCRdb shows in-frame clones only, minus some. The sample table includes over 35,000 clones. Details on this clone: Antigen: not known.

Trimming stripped 4 bases from V and 0 bases from J, with 12 bases between. Germline-derived CDR1 and CDR2 are MDHEN and SYDVKM. The CDR3 length is 15 residues. This sequence was found in a woman aged 25 to 39 in good health and CMV-seronegative. The sequenced sample was PBMCs. V is TRBV28 and J is TRBJ1-2; D might be TRBD1 (5 bases). CDR3 sequence: CASSSTGSPNYGYTF. The CDR3 DNA reads TGTGCCAGCAGTTCAACAGGTAGCCCTAACTATGGCTACACCTTC.